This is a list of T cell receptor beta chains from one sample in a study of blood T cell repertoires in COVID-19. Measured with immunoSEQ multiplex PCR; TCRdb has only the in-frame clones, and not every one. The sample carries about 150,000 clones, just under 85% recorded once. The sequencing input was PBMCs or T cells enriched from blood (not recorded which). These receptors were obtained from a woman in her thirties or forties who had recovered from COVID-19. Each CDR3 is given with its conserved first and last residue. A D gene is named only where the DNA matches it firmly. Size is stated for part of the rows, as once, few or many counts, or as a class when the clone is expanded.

DNA: TGTGCCAGCAGCCCCCACATCCCGGGACAGGGGCTTTACGAGCAGTACTTC
CDR3: CASSPHIPGQGLYEQYF
size: -
J: TRBJ2-7
V: TRBV9
D: TRBD1

DNA: TGCGCCAGCAGCCAAGAGAAGCCTAACTATGGCTACACCTTC
CDR3: CASSQEKPNYGYTF
size: -
J: TRBJ1-2
V: TRBV4-1
D: -

DNA: TGTGCCATCAGTGGAACGCGGGAGGGTAACGGCGAGCAGTACTTC
CDR3: CAISGTREGNGEQYF
size: -
J: TRBJ2-7
V: TRBV10-3
D: TRBD2

DNA: TGTGCCAGCAGCCCTCAAGCGGGAGGGTCGAACATTCAGTACTTC
CDR3: CASSPQAGGSNIQYF
size: -
J: TRBJ2-4
V: TRBV4-2
D: TRBD2

DNA: TGTGCCAGCAGCTCCAGGACAGCCGAGTCCTCCTACGAGCAGTACTTC
CDR3: CASSSRTAESSYEQYF
size: -
J: TRBJ2-7
V: TRBV7-6
D: -

DNA: TGTGCCAGCAGTGACTCTTATGACAGGGGATTCTATGGCTACACCTTC
CDR3: CASSDSYDRGFYGYTF
size: -
J: TRBJ1-2
V: TRBV6-4
D: TRBD1

DNA: TGTGCCAGCTCACCAGCCGGGACTAGCGGACTCAATGAGCAGTTCTTC
CDR3: CASSPAGTSGLNEQFF
size: few
J: TRBJ2-1
V: TRBV18
D: TRBD2

DNA: TGTGCCATCAGTGTGGACAGACGAATGAACACTGAAGCTTTCTTT
CDR3: CAISVDRRMNTEAFF
size: -
J: TRBJ1-1
V: TRBV10-3
D: -

DNA: TGTGCCAGCAGACAGGGTTTAGCTGAAGCTTTCTTT
CDR3: CASRQGLAEAFF
size: -
J: TRBJ1-1
V: TRBV2
D: -

DNA: TGTGCCAGCAGCAGACTAGCATCGAATGAGCAGTTCTTC
CDR3: CASSRLASNEQFF
size: once
J: TRBJ2-1
V: TRBV7-3
D: TRBD2

DNA: TGTGCCAGCAGCCCTGGGGGGGTTCTGTTTTTT
CDR3: CASSPGGVLFF
size: once
J: TRBJ1-4
V: TRBV7-2
D: -

DNA: TGTGCCAGCAGCGGCCGGACAGGGACCTACGAGCAGTACTTC
CDR3: CASSGRTGTYEQYF
size: -
J: TRBJ2-7
V: TRBV7-9
D: TRBD1

DNA: TGTGCCAGCGCCGACAGGGGGTATGGGGCCAACGTCCTGACTTTC
CDR3: CASADRGYGANVLTF
size: -
J: TRBJ2-6
V: TRBV3-1/TRBV3-2
D: TRBD1

DNA: TGTGCCAGCAGTGAAGCTGCCCCCGCGAGGGGCTACACCTTC
CDR3: CASSEAAPARGYTF
size: -
J: TRBJ1-2
V: TRBV6-1
D: -

DNA: TGTGCCAGCAGCTCCAGAAGAAACTATGGCTACACCTTC
CDR3: CASSSRRNYGYTF
size: -
J: TRBJ1-2
V: TRBV5-8
D: -